The present TCR beta chain was sequenced within a study of CD8 T cells in ankylosing spondylitis. Study results and limitations: Relatively scarce in peripheral blood, disease-linked clones were CD8+.

The CDR3 contains 12 residues. From germline, CDR1 is SGHKS and CDR2 YYEKEE (reference sequence). Trimming removed 3 bases from V and 4 bases from J, with 7 bases in between. This clonotype was observed a single time. Its matching antigen is unknown. Scientists made TCR beta libraries using quantitative 5'-RACE with molecular barcodes. TCRdb ran MiXCR on the 5' RACE reads and lists one entry per CDR3 protein. The sample lists more than 150,000 distinct CDR3 sequences; roughly 18% were seen once. The clonotype comes from a male donor aged 10-35 years with ankylosing spondylitis or in good health (not recorded which). V usage is TRBV5-5 and J usage is TRBJ1-1; maybe TRBD1 (5 bases). What was sequenced was blood, either unsorted or a sorted T cell fraction (not recorded which). CDR3 DNA: TGTGCCAGCAGCTCGACAGTCACTGAAGCTTTCTTT. This sequence encodes CASSSTVTEAFF.